This TCR beta chain was captured in a study of beta chain features in type 1 diabetes. This clone was observed a few times. Purity exceeding 95% was reached by all sorted populations. The CDR3 is 15 amino acids. With 2 bases removed from V and 1 base from J, the gap between germline ends came to 15 bases. CDR1 and CDR2 from the germline V gene are GTSNPN and SVGIG (reference sequence). The whole isolated RNA underwent reverse transcription, so sequencing captured expressed TCRB transcripts. Data came from immunoSEQ multiplex PCR; TCRdb stores just in-frame clones and leaves some out. The sample holds under 450,000 clones, more than 12% seen once.

The V and J genes are TRBV30 and TRBJ2-7; the D gene is possibly TRBD1 (6 bases). Sequenced: naive CD4+ T cells from blood. The sequence was obtained from a woman under 30 in good health. CDR3 loop: CAWSPLTGLSYEQYF. CDR3 coding DNA: TGTGCCTGGAGTCCATTAACAGGGTTATCCTACGAGCAGTACTTC.